These T cell receptor beta chains were read from a single sample in a study of OX40 agonist ivuxolimab in advanced cancers. Method: immunoSEQ multiplex PCR; TCRdb's copy keeps in-frame clones and lacks some. The table has 45,000 to 70,000 clones, roughly 90% seen once. The sequencing used CD4+ or CD8+ T cells sorted from blood, collected in a trial of the OX40 agonist ivuxolimab. Source of these receptors: an adult with an advanced solid tumor such as melanoma, head and neck, liver or kidney cancer. The conserved cysteine and the conserved F or W are not part of the CDR3 here. The D gene is left open where the match is weak.

v_gene,len,d_gene,CDR3aa
TRBV7-9,14,TRBD2,ASSLVLAGDGETQY
TRBV7-9,11,.,ASSLTNTGELF
TRBV27,15,.,ASSLIRGGEASLGYT
TRBV5-1,13,.,ASSPGGGGSYEQY
TRBV6-5,14,.,ASSYLSTGSSYEQY
TRBV6-1,15,.,ASSEAGWGLGPSEQY
TRBV6-6,11,.,ASSYRGGYGYT
TRBV28,13,.,ASSFAPRGTDTQY
TRBV28,13,TRBD2,ASSSSGPGANTQY
TRBV2,13,TRBD1,ASSEIPGGSGTIY
TRBV29-1,14,.,SVEGIRQGRYNEQF
TRBV9,18,TRBD1,ASSARDRLSGDRSYNEQF
TRBV11-2,12,.,ASSDVAGSLEQY
TRBV2,13,TRBD1,ANTPTDRVRDTQY
TRBV11-2,11,.,ASSSSGNQPQH
TRBV2,9,.,ASSVVLGYT
TRBV5-4,13,TRBD2,ASSDGPSGKETQY
TRBV5-5,15,.,ASSFSAGKKAGNTIY
TRBV19,9,.,ASSYGGGPF
TRBV11-2,13,TRBD1,ASSLERDRVHEQY
TRBV7-7,14,.,ASSPRPGPSSYEQY
TRBV27,11,.,ASSWDGSYEQY
TRBV7-9,12,.,ASSLAAGRYEQY
TRBV2,10,TRBD1,ASRQGAEEQY
TRBV7-9,15,TRBD2,ASSSGLAGGGTDTQY
TRBV19,12,TRBD1,VSNPQGASYGYT
TRBV5-1,13,.,ASSLFTGTNTEAF
TRBV2,9,.,ASREGDTQY
TRBV19,11,TRBD2,ASASGSPDTQY
TRBV5-1,12,TRBD1,ASSLGQGLYEQY
TRBV6-6,12,.,ASARRGVADTQY
TRBV11-3,12,.,ASSPGWGTDTQY
TRBV28,13,.,ASSLEQGGADTQY
TRBV5-1,15,TRBD1,ASSQGTGASGANVLT
TRBV5-6,12,.,ASSPYRYQETQY
TRBV25-1,13,.,ASSEGRAATDTQY
TRBV30,11,TRBD2,ASSGTTPGEQY
TRBV10-1,12,.,ASSENGILDTQY
TRBV6-4,13,TRBD1,ASSLGTANTGELF
TRBV18,14,.,ASSPALAGTGNTIY
TRBV30,11,.,AWSPSGTYEQY
TRBV11-2,14,TRBD2,ASSPLLAGGRNEQF
TRBV2,14,.,ASTRSGWGANTEAF
TRBV21-1,16,.,ASSKAFAVGVINQPQH
TRBV28,12,.,ASSLRRLNQPQH
TRBV2,12,.,ASSEYGGGTEAF
TRBV28,13,.,ASSFEGSLLDTQY
TRBV7-8,12,.,ASSLVNSPYEQY
TRBV2,15,.,ASRDFEGARDTGELF
TRBV9,14,.,ASSEQGGTGIIEQF
TRBV5-1,11,.,ASQRGRGAEQY